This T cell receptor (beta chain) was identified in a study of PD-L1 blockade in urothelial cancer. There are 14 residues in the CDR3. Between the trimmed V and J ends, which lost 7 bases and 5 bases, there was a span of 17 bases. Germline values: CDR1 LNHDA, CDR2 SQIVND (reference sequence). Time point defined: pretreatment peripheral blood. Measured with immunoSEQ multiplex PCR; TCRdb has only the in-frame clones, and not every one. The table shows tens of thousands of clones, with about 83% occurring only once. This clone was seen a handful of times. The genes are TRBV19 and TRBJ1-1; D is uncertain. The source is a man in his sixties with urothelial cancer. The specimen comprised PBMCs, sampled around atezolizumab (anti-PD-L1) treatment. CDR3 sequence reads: CASKVEGVGTEAFF. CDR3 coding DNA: TGTGCCAGTAAGGTGGAGGGAGTAGGGACTGAAGCTTTCTTT. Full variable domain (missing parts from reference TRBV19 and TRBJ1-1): DGGITQSPKYLFRKEGQNVTLSCEQNLNHDAMYWYRQDPGQGLRLIYYSQIVNDFQKGDIAEGYSVSREKKESFPLTVTSAQKNPTAFYLCASKVEGVGTEAFFGQGTRLTVV.